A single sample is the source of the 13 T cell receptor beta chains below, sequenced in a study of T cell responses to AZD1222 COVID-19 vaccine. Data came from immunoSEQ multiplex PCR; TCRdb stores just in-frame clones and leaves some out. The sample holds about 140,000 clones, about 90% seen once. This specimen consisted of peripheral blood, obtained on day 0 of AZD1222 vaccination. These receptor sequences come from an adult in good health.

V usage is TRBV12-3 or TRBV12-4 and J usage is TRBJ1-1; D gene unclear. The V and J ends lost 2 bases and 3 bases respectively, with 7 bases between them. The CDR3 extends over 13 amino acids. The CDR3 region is CASSLRLDTEAFF. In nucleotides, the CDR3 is TGTGCCAGCAGTTTAAGGCTCGACACTGAAGCTTTCTTT.

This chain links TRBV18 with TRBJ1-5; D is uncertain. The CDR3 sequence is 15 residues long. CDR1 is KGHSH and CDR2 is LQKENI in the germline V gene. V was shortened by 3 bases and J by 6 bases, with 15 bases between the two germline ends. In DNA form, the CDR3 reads TGTGCCAGCTCACCTCGGACCACCGAGGGTCAGCCCCAGCATTTT. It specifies CASSPRTTEGQPQHF.

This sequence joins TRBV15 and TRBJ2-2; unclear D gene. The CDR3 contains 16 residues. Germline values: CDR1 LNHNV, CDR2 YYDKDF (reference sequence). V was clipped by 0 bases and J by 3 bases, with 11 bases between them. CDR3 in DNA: TGTGCCACCAGCAGAGATCTCTTGCAGGACACCGGGGAGCTGTTTTTT. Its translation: CATSRDLLQDTGELFF. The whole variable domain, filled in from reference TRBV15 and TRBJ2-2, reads DAMVIQNPRYQVTQFGKPVTLSCSQTLNHNVMYWYQQKSSQAPKLLFHYYDKDFNNEADTPDNFQSRRPNTSFCFLDIRSPGLGDTAMYLCATSRDLLQDTGELFFGEGSRLTVL.

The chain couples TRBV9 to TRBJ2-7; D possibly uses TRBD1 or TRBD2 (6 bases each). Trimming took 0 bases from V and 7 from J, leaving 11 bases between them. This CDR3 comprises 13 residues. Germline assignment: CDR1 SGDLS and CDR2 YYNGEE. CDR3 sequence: CASSVAQGGEQYF. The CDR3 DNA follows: TGTGCCAGCAGCGTAGCCCAAGGGGGGGAGCAGTACTTC.

The CDR3 bases are TGTGCCAGCAGTCCCGGACAGTCAGGAAACACCATATATTTT. Its protein is CASSPGQSGNTIYF. V is TRBV11-2 and J is TRBJ1-3; D may be TRBD1 (6 bases). This CDR3 spans 14 amino acids. Germline CDR1 and CDR2: SGHAT and FQNNGV. V lost 6 bases and J 4 bases, leaving 13 bases between the germline ends.

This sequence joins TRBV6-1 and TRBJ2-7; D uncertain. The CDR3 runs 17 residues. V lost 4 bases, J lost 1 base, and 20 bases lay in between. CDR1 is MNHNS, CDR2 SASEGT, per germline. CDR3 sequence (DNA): TGTGCCAGCAGTGGGCCGTCGTCCGAGAAAAATTCCTACGAGCAGTACTTC. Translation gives CASSGPSSEKNSYEQYF.

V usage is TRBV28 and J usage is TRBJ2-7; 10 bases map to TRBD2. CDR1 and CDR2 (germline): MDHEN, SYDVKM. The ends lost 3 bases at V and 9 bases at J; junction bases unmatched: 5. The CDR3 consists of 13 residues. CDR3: CASSLASGSRQYF. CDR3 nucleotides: TGTGCCAGCAGTTTGGCTAGCGGGAGTCGGCAGTACTTC.

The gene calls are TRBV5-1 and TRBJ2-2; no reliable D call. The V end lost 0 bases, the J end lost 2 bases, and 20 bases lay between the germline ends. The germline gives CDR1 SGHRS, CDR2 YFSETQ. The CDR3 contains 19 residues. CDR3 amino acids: CASSLEKGKGQVNTGELFF. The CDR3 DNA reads TGCGCCAGCAGCTTGGAAAAAGGGAAGGGTCAGGTAAACACCGGGGAGCTGTTTTTT.

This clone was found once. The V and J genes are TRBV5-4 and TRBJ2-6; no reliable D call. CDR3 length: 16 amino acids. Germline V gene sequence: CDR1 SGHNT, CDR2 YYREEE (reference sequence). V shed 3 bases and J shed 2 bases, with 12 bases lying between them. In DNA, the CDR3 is TGTGCCAGCAGCTGGGTCTTGGGCCCTGGGGCCAACGTCCTGACTTTC. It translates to CASSWVLGPGANVLTF.

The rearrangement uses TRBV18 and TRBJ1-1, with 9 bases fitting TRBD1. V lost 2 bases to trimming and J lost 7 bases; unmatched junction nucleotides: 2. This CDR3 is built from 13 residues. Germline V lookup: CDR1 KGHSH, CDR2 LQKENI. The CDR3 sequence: CASSPRGQGEAFF. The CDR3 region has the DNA TGTGCCAGCTCACCAAGGGGACAGGGTGAAGCTTTCTTT.

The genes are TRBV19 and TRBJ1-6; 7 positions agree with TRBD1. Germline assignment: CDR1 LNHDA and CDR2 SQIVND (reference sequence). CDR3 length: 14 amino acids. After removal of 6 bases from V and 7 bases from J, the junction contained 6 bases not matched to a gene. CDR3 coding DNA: TGTGCCAGTAGGGCCCAGGGGGAGAATTCACCCCTCCACTTT. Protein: CASRAQGENSPLHF.

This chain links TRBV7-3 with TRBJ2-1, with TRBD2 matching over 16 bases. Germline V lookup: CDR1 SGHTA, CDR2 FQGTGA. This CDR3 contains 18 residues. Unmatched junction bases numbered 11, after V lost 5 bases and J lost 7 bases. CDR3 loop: CASSLGGGLAGGYNEQFF. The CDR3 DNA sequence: TGTGCCAGCAGCCTAGGCGGGGGACTAGCGGGAGGGTATAATGAGCAGTTCTTC.

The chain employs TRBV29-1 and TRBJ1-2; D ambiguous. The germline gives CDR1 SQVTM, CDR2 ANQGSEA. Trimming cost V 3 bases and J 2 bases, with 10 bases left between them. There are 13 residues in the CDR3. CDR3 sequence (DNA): TGCAGCGTTGATCGTGGGGTGAACTATGGCTACACCTTC. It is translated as CSVDRGVNYGYTF.